One and the same sample provided the 10 T cell receptor beta chains below, sequenced in a study of blood T cells in healthy people across ages. A second about 7 to 11 cycle PCR used barcoded and J-beta primers. TCRdb re-derived calls from the 5' RACE reads in MiXCR, one entry per CDR3 protein. This sample has about 380,000 distinct CDR3 sequences, with 45% to 60% found just once. Sequencing was done on a sample of blood. The receptor source for this set is a man between 60 and 75 years old in good health.

The V and J genes are TRBV20-1 and TRBJ2-7; no firm D call. V was clipped by 1 base and J by 2 bases, with 3 bases between them. There are 11 residues in the CDR3. Per germline, CDR1 DFQATT and CDR2 SNEGSKA (reference sequence). Here the CDR3 reads CSARATYEQYF. The CDR3, as DNA: TGCAGTGCTAGAGCGACCTACGAGCAGTACTTC.

This chain links TRBV7-2 with TRBJ2-4; D gene ambiguous. CDR1 SGHTA and CDR2 FQGNSA come from the germline V gene. Trimming removed 1 base at V and 0 bases at J, with 7 bases between. This CDR3 contains 15 residues. The CDR3 DNA reads as TGTGCCAGCAGCTTAGAACGGGTAGCCAAAAACATTCAGTACTTC. Its protein product is CASSLERVAKNIQYF.

This clonotype showed up just a few times. The V call is TRBV7-2, the J call TRBJ2-5; 8 nucleotides line up with TRBD1. CDR1 is SGHTA, CDR2 FQGNSA, per germline. Losses at the gene ends were 3 bases for V and 4 bases for J; bases not matched to a gene: 10. This CDR3 is 16 amino acids long. The CDR3 DNA is TGTGCCAGCAGCTTCGAAGGACAGGGACTTGGAGAGACCCAGTACTTC. This gives the protein CASSFEGQGLGETQYF.

A note on this clonotype: A junction boundary mismatches the germline segment, possibly from a read error. This chain connects TRBV20-1 to TRBJ2-5; D may match TRBD1 or TRBD2 (5 bases each). This CDR3 region has 13 residues. Per the germline V gene, CDR1 is DFQATT and CDR2 is SNEGSKA (reference sequence). The CDR3 region has the DNA TGCAGTACTAGTTGGACAAACCAAGAGACCCAGTACTTC. Its protein is CSTSWTNQETQYF.

The chain couples TRBV4-1 to TRBJ1-6; 9 bases map to TRBD1. The CDR3 runs 16 residues. CDR1 and CDR2 from the germline V gene are MGHRA and YSYEKL. J was trimmed by 10 bases and V by 0 bases; bases with no gene match: 7. The CDR3 spells CASSQDPGQGWSPLHF. Here the CDR3 DNA reads TGCGCCAGCAGCCAAGATCCGGGACAGGGTTGGTCACCCCTCCACTTT.

The table lists this clonotype with a count of one. The rearrangement uses TRBV6-5 and TRBJ2-3; TRBD2 might be the D (6 bases). Germline CDR1 MNHEY, CDR2 SVGAGI. The CDR3 is 13 amino acids. V shed 5 bases and J shed 5 bases, with 11 bases lying between them. The CDR3, as DNA: TGTGCCAGCAGTGACGTGGGGGGAGATACGCAGTATTTT. As protein: CASSDVGGDTQYF.

The V gene is TRBV7-2, the J gene TRBJ2-5; D is undetermined. V was pared by 3 bases and J by 5 bases, with 7 bases between. This CDR3 comprises 12 residues. Germline CDR1 is SGHTA and CDR2 is FQGNSA. The CDR3 DNA is TGTGCCAGCAGCTTTTATTCCGAGACCCAGTACTTC. It yields the protein CASSFYSETQYF.

This clonotype came up a few times. The chain links TRBV7-6 to TRBJ2-7; tentatively, D is TRBD2 (5 bases). The germline V gene encodes CDR1 SGHVS and CDR2 FNYEAQ. The CDR3 has 15 amino acids. V dropped 5 bases and J dropped 2 bases, with 16 bases sitting between them. CDR3 DNA sequence: TGTGCCAGCAGCATTACCCCCACTAGAACCTACGAGCAGTACTTC. It yields the protein CASSITPTRTYEQYF.

In its sample, this clonotype was seen a few times. This sequence joins TRBV5-1 and TRBJ2-4; possible D gene TRBD1, 5 bases. The end of the DNA is better explained by TRBJ2-5, so the J call may be wrong. The CDR3 extends over 14 amino acids. The germline V gene has CDR1 SGHRS and CDR2 YFSETQ. CDR3 DNA: TGCGCCAGCAGCCCAGGGTCCGGGCTGGAGACCCAGTACTTC. This encodes CASSPGSGLETQYF.

The rearrangement joins TRBV20-1 to TRBJ1-1; D gene uncertain. Trimming took 6 bases from V and 4 from J, leaving 15 bases between them. Per the germline V gene, CDR1 is DFQATT and CDR2 is SNEGSKA (reference sequence). The CDR3 contains 13 residues. CDR3 sequence (DNA): TGCAGTGCCCATACGTCTTCGGCCACTGAAGCTTTCTTT. Protein: CSAHTSSATEAFF.